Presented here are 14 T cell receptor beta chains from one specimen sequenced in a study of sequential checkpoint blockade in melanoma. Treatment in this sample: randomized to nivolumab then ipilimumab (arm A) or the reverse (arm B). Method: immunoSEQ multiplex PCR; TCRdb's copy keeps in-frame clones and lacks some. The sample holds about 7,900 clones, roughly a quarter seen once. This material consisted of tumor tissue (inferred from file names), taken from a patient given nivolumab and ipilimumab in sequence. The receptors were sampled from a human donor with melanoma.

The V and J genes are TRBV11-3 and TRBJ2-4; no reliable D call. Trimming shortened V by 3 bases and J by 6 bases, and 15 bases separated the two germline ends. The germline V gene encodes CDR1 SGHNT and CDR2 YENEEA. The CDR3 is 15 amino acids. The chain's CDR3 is CASSLDLAGVNIQYF. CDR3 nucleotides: TGTGCCAGCAGCTTGGACCTGGCAGGTGTAAACATTCAGTACTTC.

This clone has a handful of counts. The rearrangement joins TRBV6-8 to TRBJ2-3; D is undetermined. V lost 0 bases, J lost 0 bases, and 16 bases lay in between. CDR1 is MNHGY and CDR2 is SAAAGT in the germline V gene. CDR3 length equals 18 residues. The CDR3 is CASSYSPTRTSSTDTQYF. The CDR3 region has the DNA TGTGCCAGCAGTTACTCGCCCACACGTACCTCTAGCACAGATACGCAGTATTTT.

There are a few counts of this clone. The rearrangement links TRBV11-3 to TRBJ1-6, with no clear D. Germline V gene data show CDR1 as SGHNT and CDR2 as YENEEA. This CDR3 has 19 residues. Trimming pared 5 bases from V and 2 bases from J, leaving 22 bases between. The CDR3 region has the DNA TGTGCCAGCAGCCCCCAACTCGGTAGGCGGCAGACCTATAATTCACCCCTCCACTTT. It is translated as CASSPQLGRRQTYNSPLHF.

The CDR3 is CASGLGQGKNIQYF. Here the CDR3 DNA reads TGTGCTAGTGGTTTGGGGCAGGGAAAAAACATTCAGTACTTC. J is TRBJ2-4 and V is TRBV12-5; D perhaps matches TRBD1 (5 bases). The CDR3 has 14 amino acids. Looked up from germline, CDR1 is LGHNT and CDR2 is FRNRAP. The V gene lost 1 base and the J gene lost 4 bases, with 8 bases spanning the gap.

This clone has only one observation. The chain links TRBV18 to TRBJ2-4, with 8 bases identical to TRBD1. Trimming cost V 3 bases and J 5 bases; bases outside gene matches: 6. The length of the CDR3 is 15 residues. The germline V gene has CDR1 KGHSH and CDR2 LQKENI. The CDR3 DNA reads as TGTGCCAGCTCACCCGCGGACAGGGTCCAAAACATTCAGTACTTC. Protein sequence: CASSPADRVQNIQYF.

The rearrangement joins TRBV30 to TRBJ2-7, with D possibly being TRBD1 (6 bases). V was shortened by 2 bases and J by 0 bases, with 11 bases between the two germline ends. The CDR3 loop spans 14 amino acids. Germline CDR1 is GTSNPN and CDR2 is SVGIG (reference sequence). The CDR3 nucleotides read TGTGCCTGGAGTCCGCAGGGGCTCTCCTACGAGCAGTACTTC. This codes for CAWSPQGLSYEQYF.

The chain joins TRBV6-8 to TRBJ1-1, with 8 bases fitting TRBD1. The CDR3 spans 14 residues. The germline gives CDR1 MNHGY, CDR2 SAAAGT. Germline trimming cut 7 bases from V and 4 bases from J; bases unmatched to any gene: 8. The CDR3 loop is CASTRGTGSTEAFF. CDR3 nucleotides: TGTGCCAGCACCAGGGGGACAGGTAGCACTGAAGCTTTCTTT.

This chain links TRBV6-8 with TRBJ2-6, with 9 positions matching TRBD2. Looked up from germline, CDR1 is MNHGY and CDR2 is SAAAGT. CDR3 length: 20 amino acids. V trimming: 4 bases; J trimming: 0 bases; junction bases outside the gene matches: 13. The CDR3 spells CASSSTEGLATHSGANVLTF. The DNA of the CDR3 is TGTGCCAGCAGTTCTACAGAGGGACTAGCAACGCACTCTGGGGCCAACGTCCTGACTTTC.

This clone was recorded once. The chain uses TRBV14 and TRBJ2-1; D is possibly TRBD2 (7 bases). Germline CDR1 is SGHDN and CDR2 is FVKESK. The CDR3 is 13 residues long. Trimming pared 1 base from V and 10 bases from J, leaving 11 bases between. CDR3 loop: CASSQGGGVEQFF. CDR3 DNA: TGTGCCAGCAGCCAAGGAGGGGGGGTCGAGCAGTTCTTC.

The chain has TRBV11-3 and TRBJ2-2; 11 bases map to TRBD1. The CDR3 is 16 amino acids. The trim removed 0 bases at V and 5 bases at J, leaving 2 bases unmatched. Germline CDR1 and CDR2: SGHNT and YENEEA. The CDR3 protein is CASSLEDRGRTGELFF. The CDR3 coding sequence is TGTGCCAGCAGCTTAGAGGACAGGGGGCGGACCGGGGAGCTGTTTTTT.

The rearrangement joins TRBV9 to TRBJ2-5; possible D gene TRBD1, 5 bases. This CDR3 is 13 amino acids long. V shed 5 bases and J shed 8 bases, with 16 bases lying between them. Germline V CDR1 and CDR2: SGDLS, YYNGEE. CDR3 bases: TGTGCCAGCAGTGAAGCGCTTCAGGGTACCCAGTACTTC. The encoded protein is CASSEALQGTQYF.

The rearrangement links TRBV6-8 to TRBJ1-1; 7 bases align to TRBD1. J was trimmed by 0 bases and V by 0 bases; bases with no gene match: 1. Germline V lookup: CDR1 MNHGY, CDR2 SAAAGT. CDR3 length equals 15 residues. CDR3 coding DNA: TGTGCCAGCAGTTACTCGACAGGGATGAACACTGAAGCTTTCTTT. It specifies CASSYSTGMNTEAFF.

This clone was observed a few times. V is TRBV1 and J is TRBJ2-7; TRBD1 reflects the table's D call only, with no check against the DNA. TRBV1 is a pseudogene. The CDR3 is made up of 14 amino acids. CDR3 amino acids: CASSFRQGLDEQYF. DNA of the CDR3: TGCGCCAGCAGCTTCCGACAGGGGCTCGACGAGCAGTACTTC.

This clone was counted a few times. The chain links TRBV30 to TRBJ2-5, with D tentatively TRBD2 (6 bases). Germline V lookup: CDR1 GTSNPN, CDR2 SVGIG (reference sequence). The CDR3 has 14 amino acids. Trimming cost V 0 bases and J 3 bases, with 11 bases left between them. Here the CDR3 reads CAWSVSDYKETQYF. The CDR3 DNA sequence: TGTGCCTGGAGTGTCTCGGACTACAAAGAGACCCAGTACTTC.